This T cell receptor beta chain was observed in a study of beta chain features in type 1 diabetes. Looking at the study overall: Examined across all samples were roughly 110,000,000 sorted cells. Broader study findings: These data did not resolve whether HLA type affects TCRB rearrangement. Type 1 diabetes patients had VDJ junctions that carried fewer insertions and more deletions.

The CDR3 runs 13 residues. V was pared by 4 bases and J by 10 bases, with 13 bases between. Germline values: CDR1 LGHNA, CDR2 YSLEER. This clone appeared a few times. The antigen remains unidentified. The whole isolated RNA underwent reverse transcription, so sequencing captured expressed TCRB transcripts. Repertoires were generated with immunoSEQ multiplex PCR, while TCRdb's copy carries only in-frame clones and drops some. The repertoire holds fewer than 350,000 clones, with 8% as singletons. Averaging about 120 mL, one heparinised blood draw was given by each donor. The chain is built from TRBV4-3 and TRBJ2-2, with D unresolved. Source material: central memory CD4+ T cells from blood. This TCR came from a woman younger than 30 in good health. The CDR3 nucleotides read TGCGCCAGCAGCCTCCTCCAGTCGGAGGAGCTGTTTTTT. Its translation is CASSLLQSEELFF.